The rows below give T cell receptor beta chains drawn from one sample of a study of blood T cell repertoires in COVID-19. Clones were read by immunoSEQ multiplex PCR, and TCRdb kept only the in-frame ones, dropping some. The sample consists of about 97,000 clones, about 86% of them appearing once. The sample taken for sequencing was peripheral blood. The receptors originated from a human donor in a cohort sampled during active COVID-19. The CDR3 runs from the conserved cysteine through the conserved F or W. D genes are given only for firm matches. For some rows the clone size is stated as once, few or many, or as a class when expanded; others skip it.

j_gene: TRBJ2-7; abundance: .; v_gene: TRBV5-1; d_gene: TRBD2; CDR3aa: CASSLVGTSGKSSYEQYF; CDR3nt: TGCGCCAGCAGCTTGGTGGGGACTAGCGGCAAAAGCTCCTACGAGCAGTACTTC
j_gene: TRBJ2-1; abundance: .; v_gene: TRBV24-1; d_gene: TRBD2; CDR3aa: CATSPGGASGYEQFF; CDR3nt: TGTGCCACCAGCCCCGGGGGGGCCTCGGGTTATGAGCAGTTCTTC
j_gene: TRBJ2-7; abundance: once; v_gene: TRBV2; d_gene: TRBD2; CDR3aa: CASSEVTGGPYEQYF; CDR3nt: TGTGCCAGCAGTGAAGTGACGGGAGGGCCTTACGAGCAGTACTTC
j_gene: TRBJ1-1; abundance: .; v_gene: TRBV5-1; d_gene: TRBD1; CDR3aa: CASSLQQGLLNTEAFF; CDR3nt: TGCGCCAGCAGCTTACAACAGGGGCTCTTGAACACTGAAGCTTTCTTT
j_gene: TRBJ2-7; abundance: .; v_gene: TRBV25-1; d_gene: .; CDR3aa: CASSAHISDSSYEQYF; CDR3nt: TGTGCCAGCAGTGCCCATATTAGCGATAGCTCCTACGAGCAGTACTTC
j_gene: TRBJ1-2; abundance: .; v_gene: TRBV5-1; d_gene: .; CDR3aa: CASSLGADYGYTF; CDR3nt: TGCGCCAGCAGCTTGGGTGCAGACTATGGCTACACCTTC
j_gene: TRBJ1-2; abundance: .; v_gene: TRBV5-1; d_gene: .; CDR3aa: CASSRTSNYGYTF; CDR3nt: TGCGCCAGCAGCCGAACATCTAACTATGGCTACACCTTC
j_gene: TRBJ1-5; abundance: .; v_gene: TRBV13; d_gene: .; CDR3aa: CASSSGGRQPQHF; CDR3nt: TGTGCCAGCAGCTCGGGGGGCCGTCAGCCCCAGCATTTT
j_gene: TRBJ1-5; abundance: .; v_gene: TRBV28; d_gene: .; CDR3aa: CASSYRGNQPQHF; CDR3nt: TGTGCCAGCAGTTACAGGGGCAATCAGCCCCAGCATTTT
j_gene: TRBJ2-7; abundance: .; v_gene: TRBV19; d_gene: TRBD1; CDR3aa: CASSLSGTGPYEQYF; CDR3nt: TGTGCCAGTAGTCTGTCCGGGACAGGACCCTACGAGCAGTACTTC
j_gene: TRBJ1-1; abundance: .; v_gene: TRBV10-3; d_gene: TRBD1; CDR3aa: CAISGPGQGASEAFF; CDR3nt: TGTGCCATCAGTGGGCCGGGACAGGGCGCGTCTGAAGCTTTCTTT
j_gene: TRBJ2-7; abundance: .; v_gene: TRBV6-5; d_gene: TRBD1; CDR3aa: CASRETGPYEQYF; CDR3nt: TGTGCCAGCAGGGAGACAGGGCCCTACGAGCAGTACTTC
j_gene: TRBJ1-6; abundance: few; v_gene: TRBV16; d_gene: .; CDR3aa: CASSQGGEFLHF; CDR3nt: TGTGCCAGCAGCCAGGGGGGTGAGTTCCTCCACTTT
j_gene: TRBJ2-5; abundance: .; v_gene: TRBV5-5; d_gene: TRBD1; CDR3aa: CASSLSLFTGGLVETQYF; CDR3nt: TGTGCCAGCAGCTTGTCGTTATTTACAGGGGGTCTTGTGGAGACCCAGTACTTC
j_gene: TRBJ2-2; abundance: .; v_gene: TRBV5-4; d_gene: TRBD1; CDR3aa: CASSVTGVTGELFF; CDR3nt: TGTGCCAGCAGCGTAACAGGGGTTACCGGGGAGCTGTTTTTT
j_gene: TRBJ2-7; abundance: once; v_gene: TRBV19; d_gene: .; CDR3aa: CASSVSSGSYYEQYF; CDR3nt: TGTGCCAGTAGTGTTAGTAGCGGCAGTTACTACGAGCAGTACTTC
j_gene: TRBJ1-1; abundance: .; v_gene: TRBV6-5; d_gene: .; CDR3aa: CASSSRGTEAFF; CDR3nt: TGTGCCAGCAGTTCCCGGGGTACTGAAGCTTTCTTT
j_gene: TRBJ1-4; abundance: .; v_gene: TRBV2; d_gene: .; CDR3aa: CASHRVRKKGELFF; CDR3nt: TGTGCCAGTCACAGGGTTAGGAAAAAGGGGGAACTGTTTTTT
j_gene: TRBJ2-1; abundance: .; v_gene: TRBV2; d_gene: .; CDR3aa: CASSGEGWDEQFF; CDR3nt: TGTGCCAGCAGCGGCGAGGGTTGGGATGAGCAGTTCTTC
j_gene: TRBJ1-2; abundance: .; v_gene: TRBV28; d_gene: .; CDR3aa: CASTLGGAPNYGYTF; CDR3nt: TGTGCCAGCACCCTAGGCGGGGCTCCTAACTATGGCTACACCTTC
j_gene: TRBJ2-2; abundance: .; v_gene: TRBV5-1; d_gene: TRBD2; CDR3aa: CASSLGLAGGLPNTGELFF; CDR3nt: TGCGCCAGCAGCCTAGGACTAGCGGGAGGTCTCCCGAACACCGGGGAGCTGTTTTTT
j_gene: TRBJ1-4; abundance: .; v_gene: TRBV7-9; d_gene: TRBD1; CDR3aa: CASSFDRANEKLFF; CDR3nt: TGTGCCAGCAGCTTTGACAGGGCTAATGAAAAACTGTTTTTT
j_gene: TRBJ1-4; abundance: .; v_gene: TRBV5-1; d_gene: TRBD1; CDR3aa: CASSSQPGQTYEKLFF; CDR3nt: TGCGCCAGCAGCTCCCAACCGGGACAGACCTATGAAAAACTGTTTTTT
j_gene: TRBJ2-5; abundance: .; v_gene: TRBV4-1; d_gene: TRBD1; CDR3aa: CASSHLPDRGETQYF; CDR3nt: TGCGCCAGCAGCCATCTCCCGGACAGGGGAGAGACCCAGTACTTC
j_gene: TRBJ2-1; abundance: .; v_gene: TRBV27; d_gene: TRBD1; CDR3aa: CASSLESETGINEQFF; CDR3nt: TGTGCCAGCAGTTTAGAGAGCGAGACAGGGATCAATGAGCAGTTCTTC
j_gene: TRBJ1-3; abundance: .; v_gene: TRBV27; d_gene: TRBD1; CDR3aa: CASSFTDRASSGNTIYF; CDR3nt: TGTGCCAGCAGTTTTACCGACAGGGCTTCCTCTGGAAACACCATATATTTT
j_gene: TRBJ2-7; abundance: .; v_gene: TRBV18; d_gene: .; CDR3aa: CASSPITGPSYEQYF; CDR3nt: TGTGCCAGCTCACCTATAACAGGGCCCTCCTACGAGCAGTACTTC
j_gene: TRBJ2-3; abundance: .; v_gene: TRBV7-3; d_gene: .; CDR3aa: CASSFGAAHTDTQYF; CDR3nt: TGTGCCAGCAGCTTCGGAGCGGCGCACACAGATACGCAGTATTTT
j_gene: TRBJ2-1; abundance: .; v_gene: TRBV3-1/TRBV3-2; d_gene: TRBD2; CDR3aa: CASSDTRKTSGNEQFF; CDR3nt: TGTGCCAGCAGCGATACGCGCAAGACTAGCGGCAATGAGCAGTTCTTC
j_gene: TRBJ2-5; abundance: once; v_gene: TRBV5-1; d_gene: TRBD1; CDR3aa: CASSLGGTGETQYF; CDR3nt: TGCGCCAGCAGCTTGGGTGGGACAGGTGAGACCCAGTACTTC
j_gene: TRBJ2-2; abundance: .; v_gene: TRBV7-2; d_gene: TRBD2; CDR3aa: CASSFSGPGELFF; CDR3nt: TGTGCCAGCAGCTTTAGCGGGCCCGGGGAGCTGTTTTTT
j_gene: TRBJ1-1; abundance: .; v_gene: TRBV11-2; d_gene: .; CDR3aa: CASSRTVSTEAFF; CDR3nt: TGTGCCAGCAGCCGGACAGTCAGCACCGAAGCTTTCTTT
j_gene: TRBJ2-1; abundance: .; v_gene: TRBV2; d_gene: TRBD2; CDR3aa: CASSELERGYNEQFF; CDR3nt: TGTGCCAGCAGTGAACTTGAGCGGGGGTACAATGAGCAGTTCTTC
j_gene: TRBJ2-1; abundance: .; v_gene: TRBV20-1; d_gene: TRBD2; CDR3aa: CSASPITGLAGSSSYNEQFF; CDR3nt: TGCAGTGCTAGTCCCATCACGGGACTAGCGGGATCTAGCTCCTACAATGAGCAGTTCTTC